The 5 T cell receptor beta chains in this list originate from one sample, sequenced in a study of blood T cell repertoires in COVID-19 (dated by TCRdb to between 2020 and 2021). Receptor amplification or capture employed the immunoSEQ multiplex PCR assay. TCRdb limited this immuneACCESS table to in-frame rearrangements with V and J called. A share of clones is missing; checked studies link under half to unresolved V genes, and the rest is unexplained. For this sample there are under 85,000 clones; around 86% appear just once. The ten largest clones take up around 2.9% of the sample. The source material was peripheral blood. Receptor source: a man older than 75 with acute or convalescent COVID-19.

The chain carries TRBV7-8 and TRBJ2-5; tentative D call: TRBD1 (6 bases). Trimming left V 1 base short and J 5 bases short, with 17 bases between. The CDR3 has 16 amino acids. The germline CDR1 and CDR2 sequences are SGHVS and FQNEAQ. CDR3 sequence: CASSLDRLSDRETQYF. CDR3 nucleotide sequence: TGTGCCAGCAGCTTAGACAGGTTGTCCGACAGGGAGACCCAGTACTTC.

The gene calls are TRBV6-5 and TRBJ1-2; 7 nucleotides line up with TRBD1. Per the germline V gene, CDR1 is MNHEY and CDR2 is SVGAGI. The CDR3 runs 14 residues. J gave up 8 bases and V 8 bases, and 14 bases lay outside the gene matches. CDR3 amino acids: CASGLLTQGIGYTF. Here the CDR3 DNA reads TGTGCCAGCGGACTTCTGACACAGGGGATCGGCTACACCTTC.

The chain recombines TRBV18 with TRBJ1-2, with no clear D. The CDR3 is made up of 12 amino acids. Trimming left V 4 bases short and J 2 bases short, with 5 bases between. Germline values: CDR1 KGHSH, CDR2 LQKENI. The CDR3 protein is CASSLENYGYTF. In DNA, the CDR3 is TGTGCCAGCTCACTTGAGAACTATGGCTACACCTTC.

This chain joins TRBV5-4 and TRBJ2-1; D unresolved. This CDR3 has 14 residues. Germline CDR1 SGHNT, CDR2 YYREEE (reference sequence). Trimming took 1 base from V and 1 from J, leaving 6 bases between them. The CDR3 DNA reads as TGTGCCAGCAGCTTGATCGGGTCCTACAATGAGCAGTTCTTC. Its protein is CASSLIGSYNEQFF.

V gene TRBV11-2 combines with J gene TRBJ1-1; D is perhaps TRBD1 (5 bases). Germline CDR1 reads SGHAT; CDR2 reads FQNNGV. The ends were cut back, 2 bases at V and 11 bases at J, with 18 bases in the middle. There are 14 residues in the CDR3. In DNA, the CDR3 is TGTGCCAGCAGCTTAACCGGCGGGGCCGGCCGGGCTTTCTTT. Translation gives CASSLTGGAGRAFF. Full variable domain (missing parts from reference TRBV11-2 and TRBJ1-1): EAGVAQSPRYKIIEKRQSVAFWCNPISGHATLYWYQQILGQGPKLLIQFQNNGVVDDSQLPKDRFSAERLKGVDSTLKIQPAKLEDSAVYLCASSLTGGAGRAFFGQGTRLTVV.